These T cell receptor beta chains were read from a single sample in a study of T-cell reconstitution after alpha-beta-depleted transplantation in children. TCRdb re-analysed the PCR reads in MiXCR, keeping a single row per CDR3 protein. The sample has approximately 270,000 distinct CDR3 sequences; nearly 10% are singletons. Source: PBMCs from the stem cell graft donor, taken from the stem cell graft. Receptor source: a human donor who donated a stem cell graft to a child with SCID. Both conserved end residues are part of each CDR3. Fields, in order: clone size, CDR3 length, D gene, V gene, J gene, CDR3 DNA, CDR3 protein. The D gene is left open where the match is weak. A clone size is listed for some rows: how often the clone was seen (once, few, many), or a class if it is expanded.

clone_size: .; cdr3_length: 14; d_call: .; v_call: TRBV25-1; j_call: TRBJ1-5; cdr3_nt: TGTGCCAGCAGTGAAGTGGGGTGGGGAGAGCCCCAGCATTTT; cdr3_aa: CASSEVGWGEPQHF
clone_size: .; cdr3_length: 14; d_call: .; v_call: TRBV13; j_call: TRBJ2-1; cdr3_nt: TGTGCCAGCAGCTTCGAAAGCGGTTACAATGAGCAGTTCTTC; cdr3_aa: CASSFESGYNEQFF
clone_size: few; cdr3_length: 15; d_call: TRBD1; v_call: TRBV12-3/TRBV12-4; j_call: TRBJ2-2; cdr3_nt: TGTGCCAGCACTCCTAACGTAGGGACAGCCGGGGAGCTGTTTTTT; cdr3_aa: CASTPNVGTAGELFF
clone_size: .; cdr3_length: 16; d_call: TRBD1; v_call: TRBV7-9; j_call: TRBJ2-7; cdr3_nt: TGTGCCAGCAGCTTAGACCCGGGACAGGGTACCTCCGAGCAGTACTTC; cdr3_aa: CASSLDPGQGTSEQYF
clone_size: many; cdr3_length: 14; d_call: .; v_call: TRBV7-9; j_call: TRBJ2-1; cdr3_nt: TGTGCCAGCAGCTCGGCAGGGTTACACAATGAGCAGTTCTTC; cdr3_aa: CASSSAGLHNEQFF
clone_size: .; cdr3_length: 16; d_call: .; v_call: TRBV5-8; j_call: TRBJ2-3; cdr3_nt: TGTGCCAGCAGCTTGGCTCTTAGCGGACCCTCAGATACGCAGTATTTT; cdr3_aa: CASSLALSGPSDTQYF
clone_size: many; cdr3_length: 13; d_call: .; v_call: TRBV10-3; j_call: TRBJ2-5; cdr3_nt: TGTGCCATCAGTGAGAGGCAGGGAGAGACCCAGTACTTC; cdr3_aa: CAISERQGETQYF
clone_size: .; cdr3_length: 16; d_call: .; v_call: TRBV5-1; j_call: TRBJ2-7; cdr3_nt: TGCGCCAGCAGCTTTGAACCCGCGCCCTTCTCCTACGAGCAGTACTTC; cdr3_aa: CASSFEPAPFSYEQYF
clone_size: .; cdr3_length: 14; d_call: .; v_call: TRBV2; j_call: TRBJ2-5; cdr3_nt: TGTGCCAGCAAGTGGGACCGGGGCTCGGAGACCCAGTACTTC; cdr3_aa: CASKWDRGSETQYF
clone_size: few; cdr3_length: 14; d_call: TRBD1; v_call: TRBV12-3/TRBV12-4; j_call: TRBJ1-5; cdr3_nt: TGTGCCAGCAGGAAGACAGGGGGGAATCAGCCCCAGCATTTT; cdr3_aa: CASRKTGGNQPQHF
clone_size: .; cdr3_length: 15; d_call: .; v_call: TRBV7-2; j_call: TRBJ1-5; cdr3_nt: TGTGCCAGCAGCTTTCTTTCGGGGGAGGGCCAGCCCCAGCATTTT; cdr3_aa: CASSFLSGEGQPQHF
clone_size: .; cdr3_length: 15; d_call: .; v_call: TRBV11-2; j_call: TRBJ1-4; cdr3_nt: TGTACCAGCAGCCTAGGAGATGCAACTAATGAAAAACTGTTTTTT; cdr3_aa: CTSSLGDATNEKLFF
clone_size: .; cdr3_length: 16; d_call: TRBD1; v_call: TRBV7-9; j_call: TRBJ2-3; cdr3_nt: TGTGCCAGCAGCAAACAGGGGGCTCCTAGCACAGATACGCAGTATTTT; cdr3_aa: CASSKQGAPSTDTQYF
clone_size: .; cdr3_length: 12; d_call: .; v_call: TRBV6-2/TRBV6-3; j_call: TRBJ1-1; cdr3_nt: TGTGCCAGCAGATTGGTGGGGACTGAAGCTTTCTTT; cdr3_aa: CASRLVGTEAFF
clone_size: .; cdr3_length: 14; d_call: TRBD2; v_call: TRBV25-1; j_call: TRBJ2-7; cdr3_nt: TGTGCCAGCAGTGTTCAGACTAGCGGGGTCGAGCAGTACTTC; cdr3_aa: CASSVQTSGVEQYF
clone_size: .; cdr3_length: 17; d_call: TRBD1; v_call: TRBV10-3; j_call: TRBJ1-5; cdr3_nt: TGTGCCATCAGTGAGTCCCCAGGGGGCGGGGGCAATCAGCCCCAGCATTTT; cdr3_aa: CAISESPGGGGNQPQHF
clone_size: few; cdr3_length: 12; d_call: .; v_call: TRBV5-1; j_call: TRBJ2-7; cdr3_nt: TGCGCCAGCAGCTCGGACGGAGCTAAGCAGTACTTC; cdr3_aa: CASSSDGAKQYF
clone_size: .; cdr3_length: 15; d_call: TRBD2; v_call: TRBV2; j_call: TRBJ2-1; cdr3_nt: TGTGCCAGCAGTGAAGCTCTAAGCGGGGCGTATGAGCAGTTCTTC; cdr3_aa: CASSEALSGAYEQFF
clone_size: .; cdr3_length: 12; d_call: .; v_call: TRBV29-1; j_call: TRBJ2-2; cdr3_nt: TGCAGCGTTAGTTTCAGCACCGGGGAGCTGTTTTTT; cdr3_aa: CSVSFSTGELFF
clone_size: .; cdr3_length: 12; d_call: .; v_call: TRBV20-1; j_call: TRBJ2-7; cdr3_nt: TGCAGTGCTAAGACGGTCAACTACGAGCAGTACTTC; cdr3_aa: CSAKTVNYEQYF
clone_size: .; cdr3_length: 13; d_call: .; v_call: TRBV4-1; j_call: TRBJ1-2; cdr3_nt: TGCGCCAGCAGCCAAGTGTACGACTATGGCTACACCTTC; cdr3_aa: CASSQVYDYGYTF
clone_size: few; cdr3_length: 12; d_call: .; v_call: TRBV18; j_call: TRBJ2-1; cdr3_nt: TGTGCCAGCTCACCGGACAACAATGAGCAGTTCTTC; cdr3_aa: CASSPDNNEQFF
clone_size: few; cdr3_length: 13; d_call: .; v_call: TRBV5-1; j_call: TRBJ2-7; cdr3_nt: TGCGCCAGCAGCTTGTCCGAGGGAAGCGAGCAGTACTTC; cdr3_aa: CASSLSEGSEQYF
clone_size: .; cdr3_length: 16; d_call: TRBD2; v_call: TRBV7-3; j_call: TRBJ2-1; cdr3_nt: TGTGCCAGCAGCTTATCTGGCGGGGGTGGGTACAATGAGCAGTTCTTC; cdr3_aa: CASSLSGGGGYNEQFF
clone_size: few; cdr3_length: 12; d_call: .; v_call: TRBV20-1; j_call: TRBJ2-5; cdr3_nt: TGCAGTGCTAAACTAGCTTTAGAGACCCAGTACTTC; cdr3_aa: CSAKLALETQYF
clone_size: few; cdr3_length: 15; d_call: .; v_call: TRBV6-5; j_call: TRBJ2-5; cdr3_nt: TGTGCCAGCAGTTCCCGGGGCCGGTACCAAGAGACCCAGTACTTC; cdr3_aa: CASSSRGRYQETQYF
clone_size: .; cdr3_length: 14; d_call: .; v_call: TRBV12-3/TRBV12-4; j_call: TRBJ2-5; cdr3_nt: TGTGCCAGCAGTTTCCCAGCCGTCCCGGGGACCCAGTACTTC; cdr3_aa: CASSFPAVPGTQYF
clone_size: .; cdr3_length: 12; d_call: .; v_call: TRBV6-5; j_call: TRBJ1-2; cdr3_nt: TGTGCCACCTCGGCGGAGGAAGATGGCTACACCTTC; cdr3_aa: CATSAEEDGYTF
clone_size: few; cdr3_length: 13; d_call: .; v_call: TRBV7-3; j_call: TRBJ2-3; cdr3_nt: TGTGCCAGCAGCCAAATCGGGGGAGATACGCAGTATTTT; cdr3_aa: CASSQIGGDTQYF
clone_size: once; cdr3_length: 15; d_call: .; v_call: TRBV7-9; j_call: TRBJ2-3; cdr3_nt: TGTGCCAGCAGCTTAGCGGCCAACGGGGCAGATACGCAGTATTTT; cdr3_aa: CASSLAANGADTQYF
clone_size: .; cdr3_length: 16; d_call: .; v_call: TRBV5-6; j_call: TRBJ2-1; cdr3_nt: TGTGCCAGCAGCTTTTGGCACCTCCAAGAAATTTCGCATCAGTTCTTC; cdr3_aa: CASSFWHLQEISHQFF
clone_size: few; cdr3_length: 16; d_call: .; v_call: TRBV20-1; j_call: TRBJ2-1; cdr3_nt: TGCAGTGCTAGGGGGGCGGGACTCAGATCCTACAATGAGCAGTTCTTC; cdr3_aa: CSARGAGLRSYNEQFF
clone_size: .; cdr3_length: 17; d_call: TRBD2; v_call: TRBV25-1; j_call: TRBJ2-7; cdr3_nt: TGTGCCAGCAGTGAGGCTCTAGCGGGGGGCCGTTCCTACGAGCAGTACTTC; cdr3_aa: CASSEALAGGRSYEQYF
clone_size: .; cdr3_length: 13; d_call: .; v_call: TRBV6-6; j_call: TRBJ2-7; cdr3_nt: TGTGCCAGCACCGCCGATCCGACAAGCGAGCAGTACTTC; cdr3_aa: CASTADPTSEQYF
clone_size: few; cdr3_length: 14; d_call: TRBD2; v_call: TRBV18; j_call: TRBJ2-1; cdr3_nt: TGTGCCAGCTCGCGGGGGGGCGGGCCAAATGAGCAGTTCTTC; cdr3_aa: CASSRGGGPNEQFF
clone_size: few; cdr3_length: 13; d_call: .; v_call: TRBV7-3; j_call: TRBJ2-1; cdr3_nt: TGTGCCAGCAGCCAGGGGGGCTTCAATGAGCAGTTCTTC; cdr3_aa: CASSQGGFNEQFF
clone_size: few; cdr3_length: 16; d_call: TRBD1; v_call: TRBV27; j_call: TRBJ2-7; cdr3_nt: TGTGCCAGCAGTCCCCAGACAGGGGGCCGGATCTACGAGCAGTACTTC; cdr3_aa: CASSPQTGGRIYEQYF
clone_size: many; cdr3_length: 14; d_call: TRBD1; v_call: TRBV12-3/TRBV12-4; j_call: TRBJ1-1; cdr3_nt: TGTGCCAGCAGTCCGGACAGGGAGAACACTGAAGCTTTCTTT; cdr3_aa: CASSPDRENTEAFF
clone_size: many; cdr3_length: 14; d_call: .; v_call: TRBV29-1; j_call: TRBJ1-1; cdr3_nt: TGCAGCGTTGAAGAGCCGCCGAGGGGGACTGAAGCTTTCTTT; cdr3_aa: CSVEEPPRGTEAFF
clone_size: .; cdr3_length: 15; d_call: .; v_call: TRBV4-1; j_call: TRBJ2-1; cdr3_nt: TGCGCCAGCAGCCGTCGAAACCCCGACTACATTGAGCAGTTCTTC; cdr3_aa: CASSRRNPDYIEQFF
clone_size: many; cdr3_length: 15; d_call: TRBD1; v_call: TRBV4-2; j_call: TRBJ2-7; cdr3_nt: TGTGCCAGCAGCCAAGATCAACAGGGGGTCGACGAGCAGTACTTC; cdr3_aa: CASSQDQQGVDEQYF
clone_size: .; cdr3_length: 13; d_call: .; v_call: TRBV7-9; j_call: TRBJ1-1; cdr3_nt: TGTGCCAGCAGGGGGGCCCGCGCCGGGTTCGCTTTCTTT; cdr3_aa: CASRGARAGFAFF
clone_size: few; cdr3_length: 14; d_call: .; v_call: TRBV6-5; j_call: TRBJ2-7; cdr3_nt: TGTGCCAGCAGTTACTCGAACGGGATGAGTGAGCAGTACTTC; cdr3_aa: CASSYSNGMSEQYF
clone_size: .; cdr3_length: 15; d_call: .; v_call: TRBV24-1; j_call: TRBJ2-1; cdr3_nt: TGTGCCACCAGTGATTCGTGGGGGGGGGCCAATGAGCAGTTCTTC; cdr3_aa: CATSDSWGGANEQFF
clone_size: .; cdr3_length: 14; d_call: TRBD2; v_call: TRBV5-1; j_call: TRBJ2-1; cdr3_nt: TGCGCCAGCAGCTTGACTAGCGGTACCAATGAGCAGTTCTTC; cdr3_aa: CASSLTSGTNEQFF
clone_size: few; cdr3_length: 14; d_call: TRBD1; v_call: TRBV4-1; j_call: TRBJ1-1; cdr3_nt: TGCGCCAGCAGCCCCGGACAGGATTCGACTGAAGCTTTCTTT; cdr3_aa: CASSPGQDSTEAFF
clone_size: many; cdr3_length: 13; d_call: .; v_call: TRBV12-3/TRBV12-4; j_call: TRBJ2-2; cdr3_nt: TGTGCCAGCAGCGTTCGTAACACCGGGGAGCTGTTTTTT; cdr3_aa: CASSVRNTGELFF
clone_size: .; cdr3_length: 12; d_call: .; v_call: TRBV7-9; j_call: TRBJ2-7; cdr3_nt: TGTGCCAGCAGCCGCAGCGATTACGAGCAGTACTTC; cdr3_aa: CASSRSDYEQYF
clone_size: few; cdr3_length: 13; d_call: .; v_call: TRBV24-1; j_call: TRBJ1-5; cdr3_nt: TGTGCCACCAGTGCCGGCCGGGCTCAGCCCCAGCATTTT; cdr3_aa: CATSAGRAQPQHF
clone_size: .; cdr3_length: 17; d_call: TRBD2; v_call: TRBV7-2; j_call: TRBJ2-3; cdr3_nt: TGTGCCAGCAGCCCTAGGACTAGCGGGGGGTACACAGATACGCAGTATTTT; cdr3_aa: CASSPRTSGGYTDTQYF
clone_size: few; cdr3_length: 16; d_call: .; v_call: TRBV5-1; j_call: TRBJ2-3; cdr3_nt: TGCGCCAGCAGCTTGGTGGCTAGCCTGGGCGCAGATACGCAGTATTTT; cdr3_aa: CASSLVASLGADTQYF
clone_size: .; cdr3_length: 14; d_call: .; v_call: TRBV10-3; j_call: TRBJ1-2; cdr3_nt: TGTGCCATCAGTGAGTCTGGACAGACTGGAGGCTACACCTTC; cdr3_aa: CAISESGQTGGYTF
clone_size: .; cdr3_length: 17; d_call: .; v_call: TRBV6-5; j_call: TRBJ2-4; cdr3_nt: TGTGCCAGCAGTTACCCCCGAACAGGGTTGACCAAAAACATTCAGTACTTC; cdr3_aa: CASSYPRTGLTKNIQYF
clone_size: .; cdr3_length: 15; d_call: .; v_call: TRBV18; j_call: TRBJ2-3; cdr3_nt: TGTGCCAGCTCACCTGGACAGCTGAGCACAGATACGCAGTATTTT; cdr3_aa: CASSPGQLSTDTQYF
clone_size: few; cdr3_length: 16; d_call: .; v_call: TRBV7-9; j_call: TRBJ1-5; cdr3_nt: TGTGCCAGCAGCTCCGGTCGTCGGGGAACCAATCAGCCCCAGCATTTT; cdr3_aa: CASSSGRRGTNQPQHF
clone_size: many; cdr3_length: 16; d_call: .; v_call: TRBV2; j_call: TRBJ2-1; cdr3_nt: TGTGCCAGCAGTGAGGCGACGCAGGGAAACTACAATGAGCAGTTCTTC; cdr3_aa: CASSEATQGNYNEQFF
clone_size: few; cdr3_length: 15; d_call: TRBD1; v_call: TRBV7-2; j_call: TRBJ1-6; cdr3_nt: TGTGCCAGCAGCTTCAGGGACAGGGGCGGCCCGTTCCTCCACTTT; cdr3_aa: CASSFRDRGGPFLHF
clone_size: .; cdr3_length: 16; d_call: .; v_call: TRBV3-1; j_call: TRBJ2-1; cdr3_nt: TGTGCCAGCAGCCAAGTCCTGGGGGCCCCTAGAATTGAGCAGTTCTTC; cdr3_aa: CASSQVLGAPRIEQFF
clone_size: .; cdr3_length: 14; d_call: .; v_call: TRBV5-1; j_call: TRBJ1-4; cdr3_nt: TGCGCCAGCAGCCCCGGACGAGTAGGTGAAAAACTGTTTTTT; cdr3_aa: CASSPGRVGEKLFF